This TCR beta chain was documented in a study of blood T cell repertoires in COVID-19. Overall study: Specimens from acute and convalescent COVID-19 originated in the United States, Italy and Spain.

Seattle patients were enrolled while actively infected and followed longitudinally. In the original processing: Quantification of nucleated cells was approximated via reference gene primer amplification. Using immunoSEQ multiplex PCR, the repertoire was profiled, and TCRdb retains in-frame clones only, with some absent. From that table come the V and J calls and clone size; the DNA was used to work out D and trimming. The repertoire holds roughly 130,000 clones, with under 95% as singletons. The germline V gene encodes CDR1 SEHNR and CDR2 FQNEAQ (reference sequence). This CDR3 has 15 residues. The ends were cut back, 1 base at V and 1 base at J, with 11 bases in the middle.

The sequencing sample was made of peripheral blood. This receptor was obtained from a man in his sixties with COVID-19, enrolled during active disease. This chain links TRBV7-9 with TRBJ2-7; possible D gene TRBD1, 6 bases. Here the CDR3 reads CASSLVGTSSYEQYF. Here the CDR3 DNA reads TGTGCCAGCAGCTTAGTGGGGACATCGTCCTACGAGCAGTACTTC.